The sequence of this T cell receptor beta chain was determined in a study of spatial heterogeneity in lung cancer. Study results and caveats: Sequencing reached an estimated coverage of tumor T cells that was only around 6.6% for alpha chains and around 14% for beta chains. Intratumoral expanded alpha and beta TCR counts were found to track tumor mutation counts.

This clonotype counts as large. The target antigen is unknown. Germline V lookup: CDR1 SGDLS, CDR2 YYNGEE. V lost 3 bases and J lost 11, with 9 bases in between. The CDR3 is 12 residues long. TCRdb re-analysed the 5' RACE reads in MiXCR, keeping a single row per CDR3 protein. The table lists over 2,000 distinct CDR3 sequences, approximately 2.6% of them singletons. Sample time point: sample taken at primary tumor resection. Here the sequenced sample was lung tumor tissue, taken at surgery. The chain carries TRBV9 and TRBJ1-6; the D gene is possibly TRBD1 (5 bases). The source is a male donor with early-stage non-small cell lung cancer. CDR3: CASSDGGPPLHF. The DNA of the CDR3 is TGTGCCAGCAGCGATGGGGGTCCACCCCTCCACTTT.